The rows below give T cell receptor beta chains drawn from one sample of a study of shared clonotypes between healthy human individuals. Libraries were prepared by immunoSEQ multiplex PCR; TCRdb keeps only in-frame clonotypes and omits some of them. The sample shows around 700,000 clones, about 91% of them seen only once. The sequenced material came from naive CD8+ T cells sorted from blood. Every receptor here comes from a young man in good health. Each CDR3 is given with its conserved first and last residue. D genes are given only for firm matches. Size tells how often a clone was seen (once, few, many) or the class of an expanded clone, and some rows leave it out.

TRBV2	.	TRBJ2-7	TRBD2	TGTGCCAGCAGGATGGGACTAGCGGATACCTACGAGCAGTACTTC	CASRMGLADTYEQYF
TRBV5-6	.	TRBJ2-2	TRBD2	TGTGCCAGCAGCTTGGCACTAGCGGGAACGGCCGGGGAGCTGTTTTTT	CASSLALAGTAGELFF
TRBV7-6	.	TRBJ2-7	.	TGTGCCAGCAGGGAGGCGGATGACTACGAGCAGTACTTC	CASREADDYEQYF
TRBV7-8	.	TRBJ2-7	TRBD2	TGTGCCAGCAGCTTTCCGGGACTAGCGGACGAGCAGTACTTC	CASSFPGLADEQYF
TRBV25-1	once	TRBJ2-3	.	TGTGCCAGCAGTGACTTTAGTACGCAGTATTTT	CASSDFSTQYF
TRBV28	.	TRBJ2-7	TRBD1	TGTGCCAGCAGTTCCCCAGGGGACAGTAATCGCCACGAGCAGTACTTC	CASSSPGDSNRHEQYF
TRBV7-9	.	TRBJ2-1	TRBD1	TGTGCCAGCAGCTTACTGACAGGGGGCTATGGCAATGAGCAGTTCTTC	CASSLLTGGYGNEQFF
TRBV5-6	.	TRBJ2-1	.	TGTGCCAGCAGCTTGAGCTCCTACAATGAGCAGTTCTTC	CASSLSSYNEQFF
TRBV2	.	TRBJ2-3	.	TGTGCCAGCAGCCCAAGCTTGGCAGGAGAGGGTCCAGATACGCAGTATTTT	CASSPSLAGEGPDTQYF
TRBV11-2	.	TRBJ2-7	.	TGTGCCAGCAGCTTAGTTCAGGGAGTTTACGAGCAGTACTTC	CASSLVQGVYEQYF
TRBV27	.	TRBJ2-3	.	TGTGCCAGCATCAACGGGCACACAGATACGCAGTATTTT	CASINGHTDTQYF
TRBV7-3	few	TRBJ2-7	TRBD1	TGTGCCAGAAACAGGGGTGCTCACTTC	CARNRGAHF
TRBV29-1	.	TRBJ2-1	.	TGCAGCGCGCTAGCCGGAGTGGGGAATGAGCAGTTCTTC	CSALAGVGNEQFF
TRBV6-1	.	TRBJ2-5	.	TGTGCCAGCAGTGACACGATATTACAAGAGACCCAGTACTTC	CASSDTILQETQYF